This T cell receptor (beta chain) comes out of a study of vaccination and CD4 T cells after COVID-19. Sequencing of the DNA from cultured CD4+ T cells was carried out with the Oncomine TCR Beta short-read assay. Genomic DNA was taken out of cultured CD4+ T cells by extraction. TCRdb itself ran the PCR reads through MiXCR, one entry per CDR3 protein. The sample includes about 9,700 distinct CDR3 sequences, around 42% seen only once; the top ten take around 12%. Worth noting for this clonotype: The antigen is unknown.

Documented treatment: roughly 11-day PBMC culture with coronavirus spike peptide pools or control peptides (ViraFEST assay). The unexposed donor provided CD4+ T cells, which were taken before the COVID-19 pandemic (2011-2018). This TCR was recovered from a human donor in good health. The sample comprised CD4+ T cells from blood, cultured in vitro.

The DNA of the CDR3 is TGCAGTGCTAGCCGCCCGTGGGGGGCTAACACTGAAGCTTTCTTT. It codes for CSASRPWGANTEAFF. The rearrangement links TRBV20-1 to TRBJ1-1, with D perhaps TRBD1 (6 bases). The CDR3 runs 15 residues. Trimming took 3 bases from V and 2 from J, leaving 16 bases between them. The germline gives CDR1 DFQATT, CDR2 SNEGSKA (reference sequence).